The 8 T cell receptor beta chains below come from one sample, sequenced in a study of T-cell memory formation after mild COVID-19. TCRdb passed the 5' RACE reads through MiXCR, listing each CDR3 protein once. This table holds 400,000 to 500,000 distinct CDR3 sequences, 20% found once. Sequenced sample: PBMCs or a T cell subset sorted from them (not recorded which). The receptor set was obtained from an adult woman who had mild COVID-19 (a few samples of this study predate the infection). Cell type and time point are not known.

V usage is TRBV7-2 and J usage is TRBJ2-7; the D is unclear. Germline values: CDR1 SGHTA, CDR2 FQGNSA. This CDR3 has 14 residues. Between the trimmed V and J ends, which lost 5 bases and 4 bases, there was a span of 15 bases. The CDR3 sequence is CASSPGALGYEQYF. The CDR3 DNA follows: TGTGCCAGCAGCCCCGGAGCTTTGGGGTACGAGCAGTACTTC.

This chain joins TRBV24-1 and TRBJ1-2; a weak D match, TRBD1 (6 bases). The germline V and J ends were trimmed by 4 bases and 4 bases, with 18 bases remaining between them. Germline CDR1 reads KGHDR; CDR2 reads SFDVKD. The CDR3 has 16 amino acids. Here the CDR3 DNA reads TGTGCCACCAGTGAGGGCGTTGGGGGGCGACTCTATGGCTACACCTTC. The encoded protein is CATSEGVGGRLYGYTF.

Only a few counts were recorded for this clonotype. The chain employs TRBV28 and TRBJ1-4, with D perhaps matching TRBD1 (5 bases). V lost 4 bases to trimming and J lost 8 bases, with 20 bases between them. CDR1 and CDR2 (germline): MDHEN, SYDVKM. This CDR3 spans 16 amino acids. CDR3 nucleotides: TGTGCCAGCAGTTCCCGAGGGAGGGGTCGTTCCGAAAAACTGTTTTTT. This gives the protein CASSSRGRGRSEKLFF.

This clonotype has ten or more counts. The gene calls are TRBV20-1 and TRBJ2-7; 8 bases map to TRBD1. The CDR3 spans 14 residues. Trimming removed 3 bases from V and 3 bases from J; junction bases left unmatched: 7. CDR1 is DFQATT and CDR2 is SNEGSKA in the germline V gene (reference sequence). Here the CDR3 reads CSASGQGAGYEQYF. The DNA of the CDR3 is TGCAGTGCTAGCGGCCAGGGGGCGGGCTACGAGCAGTACTTC.

This clonotype was seen at least ten times. The V gene is TRBV4-1, the J gene TRBJ1-4, with 7 bases that match TRBD1. This CDR3 contains 14 residues. Germline V CDR1 and CDR2: MGHRA, YSYEKL. V lost 4 bases, J lost 6 bases, and 5 bases stayed unmatched. The CDR3 protein is CASSPTGEDEKLFF. The CDR3 DNA sequence: TGCGCCAGCAGCCCCACAGGGGAGGATGAAAAACTGTTTTTT.

V is TRBV24-1 and J is TRBJ1-2, with D uncertain. V lost 1 base to trimming and J lost 6 bases, with 8 bases between them. This CDR3 comprises 13 residues. CDR1 and CDR2 (germline): KGHDR, SFDVKD. Written as DNA, the CDR3 is TGTGCCACCAGTGATTTATGGGGAGATGGCTACACCTTC. Translation gives CATSDLWGDGYTF.

This clonotype was recorded a few times. The chain has TRBV4-1 and TRBJ2-1; 10 nucleotides align to TRBD2. Germline V lookup: CDR1 MGHRA, CDR2 YSYEKL. This CDR3 has 14 amino acids. Trimming cost V 2 bases and J 7 bases; bases outside gene matches: 2. CDR3 bases: TGCGCCAGCAGCCAATCGGGACTAGCGAATGAGCAGTTCTTC. It specifies CASSQSGLANEQFF.

The chain joins TRBV18 to TRBJ2-2; D not resolved. CDR3 size: 14 residues. Per the germline V gene, CDR1 is KGHSH and CDR2 is LQKENI. Trimming cost V 2 bases and J 5 bases, with 9 bases left between them. CDR3 protein: CASSPIRVTGELFF. The CDR3, as DNA: TGTGCCAGCTCACCAATCCGGGTGACCGGGGAGCTGTTTTTT. The variable domain in full, with the rest retrieved from reference TRBV18 and TRBJ2-2, is NAGVMQNPRHLVRRRGQEARLRCSPMKGHSHVYWYRQLPEEGLKFMVYLQKENIIDESGMPKERFSAEFPKEGPSILRIQQVVRGDSAAYFCASSPIRVTGELFFGEGSRLTVL.